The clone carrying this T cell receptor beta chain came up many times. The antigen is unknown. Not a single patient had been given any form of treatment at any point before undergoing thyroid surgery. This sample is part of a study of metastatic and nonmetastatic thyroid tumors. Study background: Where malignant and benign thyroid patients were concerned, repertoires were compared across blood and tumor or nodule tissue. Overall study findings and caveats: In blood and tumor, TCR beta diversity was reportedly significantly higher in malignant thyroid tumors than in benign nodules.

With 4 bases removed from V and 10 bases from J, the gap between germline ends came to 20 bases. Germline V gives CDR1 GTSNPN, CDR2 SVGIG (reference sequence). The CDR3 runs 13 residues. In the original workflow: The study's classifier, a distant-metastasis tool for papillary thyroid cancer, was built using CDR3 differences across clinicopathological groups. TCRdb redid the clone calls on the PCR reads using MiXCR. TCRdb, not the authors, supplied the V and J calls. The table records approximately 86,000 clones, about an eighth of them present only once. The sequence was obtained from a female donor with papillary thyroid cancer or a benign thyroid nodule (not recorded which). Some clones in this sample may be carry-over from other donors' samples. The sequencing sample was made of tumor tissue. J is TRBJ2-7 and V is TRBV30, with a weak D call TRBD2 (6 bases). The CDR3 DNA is TGTGCCTGGAATTTGCGAGGAGGGCGATATCAGTACTTC. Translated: CAWNLRGGRYQYF.